This TCR beta chain was profiled in a study of blood T cell repertoires in COVID-19. The authors' processing: Amplification of reference gene primers provided the estimated nucleated cell counts. Libraries were prepared by immunoSEQ multiplex PCR; TCRdb keeps only in-frame clonotypes and omits some of them. Clone size and V and J calls were adopted from that table, with D and trimming inferred from the DNA. The repertoire holds about 170,000 clones, with about 87% as singletons. The CDR3 consists of 17 residues. This receptor was obtained from a man in his sixties with COVID-19, enrolled during active disease. The specimen was peripheral blood. The chain recombines TRBV21-1 with TRBJ1-5. TRBV21-1 is labeled a pseudogene. This CDR3 is CASSKGRAGTSNQPQHF. The CDR3, as DNA: TGTGCCAGCAGCAAGGGGCGGGCGGGGACGAGCAATCAGCCCCAGCATTTT.